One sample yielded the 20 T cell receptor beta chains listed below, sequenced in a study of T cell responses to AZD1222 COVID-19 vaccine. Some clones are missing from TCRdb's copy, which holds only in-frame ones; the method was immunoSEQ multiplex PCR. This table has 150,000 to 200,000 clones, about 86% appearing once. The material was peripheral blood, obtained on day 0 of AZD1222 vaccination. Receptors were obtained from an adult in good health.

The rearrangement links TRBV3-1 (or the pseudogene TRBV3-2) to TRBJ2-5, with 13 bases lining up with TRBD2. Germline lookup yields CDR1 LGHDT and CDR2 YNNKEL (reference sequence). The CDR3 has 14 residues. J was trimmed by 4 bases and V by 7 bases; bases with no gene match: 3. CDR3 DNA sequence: TGTGCCAGCACCAGGACTAGCGGGGGAGAGACCCAGTACTTC. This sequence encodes CASTRTSGGETQYF.

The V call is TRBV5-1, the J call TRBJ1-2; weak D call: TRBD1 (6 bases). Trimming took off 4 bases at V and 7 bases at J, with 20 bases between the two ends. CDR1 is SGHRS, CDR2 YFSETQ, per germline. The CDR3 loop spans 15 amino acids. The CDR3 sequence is CASSPLTSDRRGYTF. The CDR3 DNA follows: TGCGCCAGCAGCCCACTCACCTCAGACAGGCGTGGCTACACCTTC.

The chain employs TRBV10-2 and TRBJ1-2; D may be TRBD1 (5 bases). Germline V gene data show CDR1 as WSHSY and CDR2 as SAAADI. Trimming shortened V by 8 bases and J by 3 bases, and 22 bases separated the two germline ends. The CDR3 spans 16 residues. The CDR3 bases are TGCGCCAGCCATGGCTTAACCGCGGGACGGCACTATGGCTACACCTTC. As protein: CASHGLTAGRHYGYTF.

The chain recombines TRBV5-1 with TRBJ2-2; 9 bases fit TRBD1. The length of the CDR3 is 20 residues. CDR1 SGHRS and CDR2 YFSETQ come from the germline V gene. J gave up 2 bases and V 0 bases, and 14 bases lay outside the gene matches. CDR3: CASSLELGQGGPTNTGELFF. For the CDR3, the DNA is TGCGCCAGCAGCTTGGAGCTGGGACAGGGCGGTCCTACTAACACCGGGGAGCTGTTTTTT.

The CDR3 DNA follows: TGTGCCAGCAGCGTAGCTACTGGGACTAGCGGGGGTTCGTACCAAGAGACCCAGTACTTC. Protein: CASSVATGTSGGSYQETQYF. The rearrangement uses TRBV9 and TRBJ2-5, with 14 positions matching TRBD2. CDR3 length: 20 amino acids. Germline V lookup: CDR1 SGDLS, CDR2 YYNGEE. V dropped 0 bases and J dropped 0; count of bases not matched to a gene: 10.

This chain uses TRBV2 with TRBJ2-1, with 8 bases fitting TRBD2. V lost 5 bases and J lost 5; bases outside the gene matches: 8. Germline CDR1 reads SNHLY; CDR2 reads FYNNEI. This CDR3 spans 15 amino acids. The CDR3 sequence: CASSPSSGENNEQFF. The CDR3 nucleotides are TGTGCCAGCAGTCCCAGTAGCGGGGAGAACAATGAGCAGTTCTTC.

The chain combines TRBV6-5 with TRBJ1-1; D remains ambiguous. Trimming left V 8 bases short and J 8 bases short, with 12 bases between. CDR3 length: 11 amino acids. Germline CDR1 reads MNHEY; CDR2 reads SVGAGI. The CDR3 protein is CASGSRVEAFF. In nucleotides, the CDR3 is TGTGCCAGCGGAAGTAGGGTGGAAGCTTTCTTT.

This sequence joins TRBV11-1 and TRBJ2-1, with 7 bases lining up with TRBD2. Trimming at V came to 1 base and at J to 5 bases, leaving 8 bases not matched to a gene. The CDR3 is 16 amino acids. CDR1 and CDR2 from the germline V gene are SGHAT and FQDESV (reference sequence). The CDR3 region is CASSLGGRGRHNEQFF. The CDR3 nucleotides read TGTGCCAGCAGCTTAGGTGGGCGGGGGAGGCACAATGAGCAGTTCTTC.

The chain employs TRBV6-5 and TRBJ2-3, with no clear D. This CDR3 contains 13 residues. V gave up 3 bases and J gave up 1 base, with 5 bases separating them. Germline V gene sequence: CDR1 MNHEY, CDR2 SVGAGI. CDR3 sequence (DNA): TGTGCCAGCAGTTATCGGGGCACAGATACGCAGTATTTT. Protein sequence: CASSYRGTDTQYF.

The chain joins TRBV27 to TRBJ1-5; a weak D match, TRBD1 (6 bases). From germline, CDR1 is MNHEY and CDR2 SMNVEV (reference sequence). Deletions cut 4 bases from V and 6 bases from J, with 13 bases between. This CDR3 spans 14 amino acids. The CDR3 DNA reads TGTGCCAGCAGTTCCGGGGGCGGCGGTCAGCCCCAGCATTTT. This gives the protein CASSSGGGGQPQHF.

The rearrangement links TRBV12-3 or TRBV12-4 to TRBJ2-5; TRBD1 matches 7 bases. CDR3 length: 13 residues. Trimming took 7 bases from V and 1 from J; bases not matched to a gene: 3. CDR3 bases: TGTGCCAGCAAACGGGACAGCCAAGAGACCCAGTACTTC. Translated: CASKRDSQETQYF.

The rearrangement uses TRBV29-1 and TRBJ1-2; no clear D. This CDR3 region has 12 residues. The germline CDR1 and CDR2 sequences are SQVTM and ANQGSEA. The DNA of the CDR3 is TGCAGTGTTAGAACTCTCAGCTATGGCTACACCTTC. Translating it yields CSVRTLSYGYTF.

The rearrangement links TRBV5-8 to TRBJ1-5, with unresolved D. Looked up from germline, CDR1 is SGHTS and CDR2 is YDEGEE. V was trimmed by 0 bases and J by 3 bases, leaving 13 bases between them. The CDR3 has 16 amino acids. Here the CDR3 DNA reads TGTGCCAGCAGCTTGGAGATGGGGTCTTACAATCAGCCCCAGCATTTT. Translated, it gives CASSLEMGSYNQPQHF.

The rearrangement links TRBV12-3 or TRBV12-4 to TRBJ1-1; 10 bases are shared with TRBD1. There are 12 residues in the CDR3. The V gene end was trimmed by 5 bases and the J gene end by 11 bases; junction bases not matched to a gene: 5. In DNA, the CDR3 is TGTGCCAGCAGTGTAGGGACAGGGGAGGCTTTCTTT. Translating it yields CASSVGTGEAFF.

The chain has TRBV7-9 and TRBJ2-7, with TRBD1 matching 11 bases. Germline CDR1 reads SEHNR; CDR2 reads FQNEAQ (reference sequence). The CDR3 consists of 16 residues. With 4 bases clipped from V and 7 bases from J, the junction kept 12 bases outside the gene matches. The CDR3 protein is CASSSPVGQGAWEQYF. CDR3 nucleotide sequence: TGTGCCAGCAGCTCACCTGTAGGACAGGGGGCGTGGGAGCAGTACTTC.

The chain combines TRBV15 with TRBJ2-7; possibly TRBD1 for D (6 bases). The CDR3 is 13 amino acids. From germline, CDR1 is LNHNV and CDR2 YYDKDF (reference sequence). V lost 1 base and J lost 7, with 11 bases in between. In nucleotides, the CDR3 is TGTGCCACCAGCAGAGTTCGAGGGGGAGAGCAGTACTTC. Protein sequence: CATSRVRGGEQYF.

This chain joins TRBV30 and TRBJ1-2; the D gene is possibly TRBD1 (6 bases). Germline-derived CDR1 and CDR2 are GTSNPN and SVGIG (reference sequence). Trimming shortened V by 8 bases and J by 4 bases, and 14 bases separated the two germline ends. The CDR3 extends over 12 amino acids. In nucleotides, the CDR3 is TGTGCCCATGACGGCAGGGGCTATGGCTACACCTTC. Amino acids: CAHDGRGYGYTF.

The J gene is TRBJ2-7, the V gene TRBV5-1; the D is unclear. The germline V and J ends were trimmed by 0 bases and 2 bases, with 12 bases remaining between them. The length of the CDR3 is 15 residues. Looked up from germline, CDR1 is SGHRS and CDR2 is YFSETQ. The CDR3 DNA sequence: TGCGCCAGCAGCTTGGGATTAACACCAGCCTACGAGCAGTACTTC. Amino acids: CASSLGLTPAYEQYF.

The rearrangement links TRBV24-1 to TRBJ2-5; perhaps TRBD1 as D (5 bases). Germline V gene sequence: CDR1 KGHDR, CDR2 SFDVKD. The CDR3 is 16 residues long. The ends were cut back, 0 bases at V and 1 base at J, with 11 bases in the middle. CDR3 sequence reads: CATSDLGQGGQETQYF. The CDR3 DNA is TGTGCCACCAGTGATTTGGGGCAGGGCGGCCAAGAGACCCAGTACTTC.

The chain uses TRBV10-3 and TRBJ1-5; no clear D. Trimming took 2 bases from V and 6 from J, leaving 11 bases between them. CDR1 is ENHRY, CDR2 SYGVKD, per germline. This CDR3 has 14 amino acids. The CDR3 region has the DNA TGTGCCATCAGTGAGGCGACTGTGGGTCAGCCCCAGCATTTT. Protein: CAISEATVGQPQHF.